The 16 T cell receptor beta chains given below trace back to one sample, sequenced in a study of cytomegalovirus exposure and HLA in healthy donors. PCR used 60 Vbeta primers and 13 Jbeta primers. Method: immunoSEQ multiplex PCR; TCRdb's copy keeps in-frame clones and lacks some. The table has around 160,000 clones, about three quarters seen once. Sequencing was performed on PBMCs. The receptors come from a man aged 35 to 55 in good health and CMV-seropositive.

This chain joins TRBV7-3 and TRBJ2-2, with a weak D call TRBD2 (6 bases). The CDR3 runs 16 residues. The V gene's germline CDR1 is SGHTA and CDR2 FQGTGA. The V end lost 2 bases, the J end lost 0 bases, and 10 bases lay between the germline ends. This CDR3 is CASSLAGGANTGELFF. CDR3 in DNA: TGTGCCAGCAGCTTAGCGGGCGGGGCGAACACCGGGGAGCTGTTTTTT.

The CDR3 sequence: CASSVAASGMNTGELFF. CDR3 coding DNA: TGTGCCAGCAGCGTAGCAGCTAGCGGGATGAACACCGGGGAGCTGTTTTTT. The chain has TRBV9 and TRBJ2-2, with 9 bases matching TRBD2. The germline gives CDR1 SGDLS, CDR2 YYNGEE. V lost 0 bases and J lost 1; bases outside the gene matches: 4. This CDR3 comprises 17 residues.

V gene TRBV5-1 combines with J gene TRBJ2-1, with 9 bases lining up with TRBD2. The germline gives CDR1 SGHRS, CDR2 YFSETQ. Germline trimming cut 6 bases from V and 0 bases from J; bases unmatched to any gene: 7. The CDR3 runs to 16 residues. This CDR3 is CASTTVAGASYNEQFF. CDR3 coding DNA: TGCGCCAGCACCACCGTAGCGGGAGCCTCCTACAATGAGCAGTTCTTC.

The chain recombines TRBV7-2 with TRBJ2-7; no clear D. Germline loops: CDR1 SGHTA, CDR2 FQGNSA. V lost 0 bases, J lost 4 bases, and 4 bases lay in between. The CDR3 is made up of 12 amino acids. The CDR3 DNA reads as TGTGCCAGCAGCTTAGCACTTTACGAGCAGTACTTC. This encodes CASSLALYEQYF.

The CDR3 nucleotides read TGTGCCAGCAGCCTCAGGGGGCGTAGCAATCAGCCCCAGCATTTT. This encodes CASSLRGRSNQPQHF. J is TRBJ1-5 and V is TRBV6-5; 8 bases match TRBD1. CDR3 size: 15 residues. V dropped 6 bases and J dropped 0; count of bases not matched to a gene: 4. Germline lookup yields CDR1 MNHEY and CDR2 SVGAGI.

The chain recombines TRBV18 with TRBJ2-1; the match to TRBD2 covers 8 bases. V lost 6 bases to trimming and J lost 4 bases; unmatched junction nucleotides: 5. The germline gives CDR1 KGHSH, CDR2 LQKENI. The CDR3 runs to 14 residues. The CDR3 protein is CASSPVAGYNEQFF. The CDR3 region has the DNA TGTGCCAGCTCCCCCGTAGCGGGATACAATGAGCAGTTCTTC.

The chain employs TRBV9 and TRBJ2-5; TRBD2 might be the D (6 bases). The CDR3 is made up of 13 amino acids. Germline-derived CDR1 and CDR2 are SGDLS and YYNGEE. The V gene lost 5 bases and the J gene lost 3 bases, with 11 bases spanning the gap. The CDR3 is CASRGGSEETQYF. Here the CDR3 DNA reads TGTGCCAGCAGGGGAGGTTCTGAAGAGACCCAGTACTTC.

The rearrangement uses TRBV7-2 and TRBJ2-3; possible D gene TRBD1, 5 bases. Germline values: CDR1 SGHTA, CDR2 FQGNSA. This CDR3 has 16 amino acids. V lost 5 bases to trimming and J lost 2 bases, with 17 bases between them. The CDR3 region is CASSPLATAPTDTQYF. CDR3 DNA: TGTGCCAGCAGCCCATTGGCGACAGCCCCCACAGATACGCAGTATTTT.

This clone was found once. Different DNA sequences within this sample yield the same CDR3. The chain carries TRBV9 and TRBJ2-4, with 9 bases matching TRBD1. J gave up 5 bases and V 4 bases, and 4 bases lay outside the gene matches. CDR3 length: 14 residues. Per the germline V gene, CDR1 is SGDLS and CDR2 is YYNGEE. CDR3 DNA: TGTGCCAGCAGCCCTCGGACAGGGGAAAACATTCAGTACTTC. Amino acid sequence: CASSPRTGENIQYF.

This chain uses TRBV5-1 with TRBJ1-4; 8 bases align to TRBD1. This CDR3 is built from 13 residues. Germline V gene lookup returns CDR1 SGHRS and CDR2 YFSETQ. J gave up 7 bases and V 4 bases, and 3 bases lay outside the gene matches. The CDR3 DNA sequence: TGCGCCAGCAGCGAACAGGGGGGTGAAAAACTGTTTTTT. Residues: CASSEQGGEKLFF. The full variable domain, completed using reference TRBV5-1 and TRBJ1-4, is KAGVTQTPRYLIKTRGQQVTLSCSPISGHRSVSWYQQTPGQGLQFLFEYFSETQRNKGNFPGRFSGRQFSNSRSEMNVSTLELGDSALYLCASSEQGGEKLFFGSGTQLSVL.

The V and J genes are TRBV18 and TRBJ2-1, with 9 bases identical to TRBD1. The CDR3 length is 15 residues. With V trimmed by 6 bases and J by 5 bases, 8 bases remained unmatched. Germline loops: CDR1 KGHSH, CDR2 LQKENI. The CDR3 DNA reads as TGTGCCAGCTCGGTGGACAGGGGAAGGAACAATGAGCAGTTCTTC. It codes for CASSVDRGRNNEQFF. The full variable domain, its missing parts supplied by reference TRBV18 and TRBJ2-1, is NAGVMQNPRHLVRRRGQEARLRCSPMKGHSHVYWYRQLPEEGLKFMVYLQKENIIDESGMPKERFSAEFPKEGPSILRIQQVVRGDSAAYFCASSVDRGRNNEQFFGPGTRLTVL.

The J gene is TRBJ2-2, the V gene TRBV4-2; 8 nucleotides line up with TRBD2. Germline V CDR1 and CDR2: LGHNA, YNFKEQ. The CDR3 contains 16 residues. Unmatched junction bases numbered 5, after V lost 1 base and J lost 4 bases. CDR3 DNA sequence: TGTGCCAGCAGCCAAGCAGAAGCGGGAGTCACCGGGGAGCTGTTTTTT. Protein product: CASSQAEAGVTGELFF.

The chain has TRBV30 and TRBJ1-1; D is possibly TRBD1 (5 bases). CDR3 length equals 13 residues. Trimming left V 7 bases short and J 4 bases short, with 16 bases between. Germline lookup yields CDR1 GTSNPN and CDR2 SVGIG (reference sequence). The CDR3 bases are TGTGCCTTTCTAACAGGTGAAGTCACTGAAGCTTTCTTT. Translation gives CAFLTGEVTEAFF.

Notes on this clone: Different DNA sequences within this sample yield the same CDR3. The genes are TRBV5-1 and TRBJ2-7; 8 nucleotides agree with TRBD2. In germline, CDR1 is SGHRS, CDR2 YFSETQ. The CDR3 spans 14 residues. V trimming: 2 bases; J trimming: 0 bases; junction bases outside the gene matches: 1. CDR3 sequence: CASSLTSGSYEQYF. For the CDR3, the DNA is TGCGCCAGCAGCTTAACTAGCGGCTCCTACGAGCAGTACTTC.

The chain recombines TRBV6-5 with TRBJ1-2; D is undetermined. Germline CDR1 reads MNHEY; CDR2 reads SVGAGI. CDR3 length: 14 amino acids. V lost 5 bases, J lost 6 bases, and 16 bases lay in between. The DNA for the CDR3 is TGTGCCAGCAGTCTTCAAGACCAACGGGATGGCTACACCTTC. This encodes CASSLQDQRDGYTF.

The chain recombines TRBV7-8 with TRBJ2-1; the match to TRBD2 covers 11 bases. The CDR3 extends over 17 amino acids. The V gene end was trimmed by 0 bases and the J gene end by 10 bases; junction bases not matched to a gene: 11. CDR1 is SGHVS, CDR2 FQNEAQ, per germline. The CDR3 here is CASSLALDSGRAREQFF. In DNA, the CDR3 is TGTGCCAGCAGCTTAGCGCTTGATAGCGGGAGGGCTAGGGAGCAGTTCTTC.